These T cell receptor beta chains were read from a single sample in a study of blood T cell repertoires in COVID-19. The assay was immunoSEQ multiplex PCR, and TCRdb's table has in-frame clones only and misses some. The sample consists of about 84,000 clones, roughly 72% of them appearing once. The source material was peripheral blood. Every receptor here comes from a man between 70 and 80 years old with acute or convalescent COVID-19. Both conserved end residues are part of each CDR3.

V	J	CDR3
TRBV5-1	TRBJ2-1	CASSLDFYEQFF
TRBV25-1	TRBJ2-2	CASSEYDTGSGELFF
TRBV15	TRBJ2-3	CATKSQGTTDTQYF
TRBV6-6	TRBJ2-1	CASRIQGKAFNNEQFF
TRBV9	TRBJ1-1	CASSEGAGTEAFF
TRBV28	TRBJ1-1	CASRRANQGIYTEAFF
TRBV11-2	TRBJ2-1	CASSLVGLASINEQFF
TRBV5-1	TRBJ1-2	CASSLASGEGGYTF
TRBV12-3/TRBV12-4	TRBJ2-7	CASSQGQSYEQYF
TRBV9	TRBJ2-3	CASSVHMADTQYF
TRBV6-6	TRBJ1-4	CASSYRDPTNEKLFF
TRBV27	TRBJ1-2	CASSLHFGRGHLANYGYTF
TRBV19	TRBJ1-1	CASSPGDILAFF
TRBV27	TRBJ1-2	CASSPPGGGYTF
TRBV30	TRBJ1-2	CAWSVEGQGANRLRGYTF
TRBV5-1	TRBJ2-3	CASSTGVRDTQYF
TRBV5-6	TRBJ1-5	CASSIRETRGNQPQHF
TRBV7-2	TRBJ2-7	CASSLGRTSGGYEQYF
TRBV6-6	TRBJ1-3	CASLKGQGLSGNTIYF
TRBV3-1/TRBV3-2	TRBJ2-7	CASSREYEQYF
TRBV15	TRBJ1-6	CATSRGNRGLGSPLHF
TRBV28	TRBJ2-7	CASSFNAGASGRSIYEQYF
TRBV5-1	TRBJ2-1	CASSPRAGAVNNEQFF
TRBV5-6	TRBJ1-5	CASSRGTGNQPQHF
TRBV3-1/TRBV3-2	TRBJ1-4	CASSPGGREKLFF
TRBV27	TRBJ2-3	CASSPRGTDTQYF